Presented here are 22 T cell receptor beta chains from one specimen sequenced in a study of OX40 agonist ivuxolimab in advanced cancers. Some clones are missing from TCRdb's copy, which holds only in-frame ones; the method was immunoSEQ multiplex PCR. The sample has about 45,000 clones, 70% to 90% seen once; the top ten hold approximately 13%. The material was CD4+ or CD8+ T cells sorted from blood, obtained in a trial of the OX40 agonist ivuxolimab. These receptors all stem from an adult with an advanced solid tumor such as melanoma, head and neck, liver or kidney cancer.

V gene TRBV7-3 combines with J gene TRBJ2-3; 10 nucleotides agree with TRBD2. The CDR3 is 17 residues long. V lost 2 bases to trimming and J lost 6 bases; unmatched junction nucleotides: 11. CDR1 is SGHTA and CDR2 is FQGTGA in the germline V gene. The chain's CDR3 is CASSLFLTSGLMDTQYF. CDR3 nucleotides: TGTGCCAGCAGCTTATTTTTGACTAGCGGGCTGATGGATACGCAGTATTTT.

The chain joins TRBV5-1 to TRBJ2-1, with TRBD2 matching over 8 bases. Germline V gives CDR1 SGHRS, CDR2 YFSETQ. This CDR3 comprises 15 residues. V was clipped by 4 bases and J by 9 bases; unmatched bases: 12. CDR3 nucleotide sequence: TGCGCCAGCAGCCCTAACGGGGGGGCTCGGGTTGAGCAGTTCTTC. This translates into CASSPNGGARVEQFF.

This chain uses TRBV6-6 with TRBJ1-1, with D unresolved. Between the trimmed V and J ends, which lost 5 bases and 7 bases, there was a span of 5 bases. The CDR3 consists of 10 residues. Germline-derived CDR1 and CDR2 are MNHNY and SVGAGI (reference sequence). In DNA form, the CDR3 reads TGTGCCAGCAGTGACGGTGAAGCTTTCTTT. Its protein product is CASSDGEAFF.

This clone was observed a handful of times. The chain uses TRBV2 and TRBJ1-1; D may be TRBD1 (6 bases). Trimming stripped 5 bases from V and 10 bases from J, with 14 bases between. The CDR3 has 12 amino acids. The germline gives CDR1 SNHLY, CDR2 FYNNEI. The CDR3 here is CASSFGQLAAFF. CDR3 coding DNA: TGTGCCAGCAGTTTTGGACAGTTGGCAGCTTTCTTT.

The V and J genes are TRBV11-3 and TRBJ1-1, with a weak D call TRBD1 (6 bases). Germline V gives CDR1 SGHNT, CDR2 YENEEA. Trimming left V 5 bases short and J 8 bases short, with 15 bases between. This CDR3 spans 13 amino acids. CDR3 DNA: TGTGCCAGCAGCCCCCGGGAGGGGGGAGAAGCTTTCTTT. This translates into CASSPREGGEAFF.

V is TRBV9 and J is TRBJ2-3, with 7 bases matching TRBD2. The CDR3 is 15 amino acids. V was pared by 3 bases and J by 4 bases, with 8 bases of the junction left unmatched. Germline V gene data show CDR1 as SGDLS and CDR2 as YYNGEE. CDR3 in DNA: TGTGCCAGCAGCGGATCCAGCGGGACGGCAGATACGCAGTATTTT. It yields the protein CASSGSSGTADTQYF.

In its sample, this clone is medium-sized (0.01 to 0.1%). The CDR3 loop is CASRPDHNEQFF. The CDR3 DNA is TGTGCCAGCAGACCGGACCACAATGAGCAGTTCTTC. V and J are TRBV28 and TRBJ2-1; D is uncertain. This CDR3 is built from 12 residues. The V end was cut by 6 bases, the J end by 5 bases, with 8 bases between. The germline CDR1 and CDR2 sequences are MDHEN and SYDVKM. The variable domain in full, completed from reference TRBV28 and TRBJ2-1, reads DVKVTQSSRYLVKRTGEKVFLECVQDMDHENMFWYRQDPGLGLRLIYFSYDVKMKEKGDIPEGYSVSREKKERFSLILESASTNQTSMYLCASRPDHNEQFFGPGTRLTVL.

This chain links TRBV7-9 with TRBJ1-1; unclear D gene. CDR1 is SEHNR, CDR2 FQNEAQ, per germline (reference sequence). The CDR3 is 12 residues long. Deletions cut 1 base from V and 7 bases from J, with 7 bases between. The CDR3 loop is CASSLDEGEAFF. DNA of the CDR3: TGTGCCAGCAGCTTAGACGAAGGTGAAGCTTTCTTT.

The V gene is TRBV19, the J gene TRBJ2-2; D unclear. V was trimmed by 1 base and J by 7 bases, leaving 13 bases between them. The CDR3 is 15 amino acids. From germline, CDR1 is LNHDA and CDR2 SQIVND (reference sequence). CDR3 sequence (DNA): TGTGCCAGTAGTATAGTTTCCGGCATTAGCGGGGAGCTGTTTTTT. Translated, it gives CASSIVSGISGELFF.

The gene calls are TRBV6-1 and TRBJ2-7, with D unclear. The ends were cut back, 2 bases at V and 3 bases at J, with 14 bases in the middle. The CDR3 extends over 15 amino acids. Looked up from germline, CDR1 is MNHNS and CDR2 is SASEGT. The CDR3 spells CASSERLGLLYEQYF. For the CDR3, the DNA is TGTGCCAGCAGTGAACGGCTGGGGTTGCTCTACGAGCAGTACTTC.

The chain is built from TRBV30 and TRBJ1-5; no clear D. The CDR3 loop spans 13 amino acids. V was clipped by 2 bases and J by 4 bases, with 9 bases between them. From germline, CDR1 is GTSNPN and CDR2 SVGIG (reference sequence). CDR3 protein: CAWSREVNQPQHF. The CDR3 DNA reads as TGTGCCTGGAGTAGGGAAGTGAATCAGCCCCAGCATTTT.

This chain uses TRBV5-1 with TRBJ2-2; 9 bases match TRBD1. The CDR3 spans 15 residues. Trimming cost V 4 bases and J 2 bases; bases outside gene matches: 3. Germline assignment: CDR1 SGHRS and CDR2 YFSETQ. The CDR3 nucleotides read TGCGCCAGCAGCCGGACAGGGGCCAACACCGGGGAGCTGTTTTTT. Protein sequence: CASSRTGANTGELFF.

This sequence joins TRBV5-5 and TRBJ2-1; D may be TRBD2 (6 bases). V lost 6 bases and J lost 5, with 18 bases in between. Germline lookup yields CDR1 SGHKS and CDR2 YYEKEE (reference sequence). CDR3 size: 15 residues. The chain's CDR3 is CASTMFRGSHNEQFF. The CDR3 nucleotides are TGTGCCAGCACAATGTTTCGGGGGTCTCACAATGAGCAGTTCTTC.

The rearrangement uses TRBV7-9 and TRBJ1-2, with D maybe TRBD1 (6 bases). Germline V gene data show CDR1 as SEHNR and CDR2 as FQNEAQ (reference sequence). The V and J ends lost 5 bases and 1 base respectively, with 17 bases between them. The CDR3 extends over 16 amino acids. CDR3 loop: CASSQGGGRVNYGYTF. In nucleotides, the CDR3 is TGTGCCAGCAGCCAAGGCGGGGGGCGAGTTAACTATGGCTACACCTTC.

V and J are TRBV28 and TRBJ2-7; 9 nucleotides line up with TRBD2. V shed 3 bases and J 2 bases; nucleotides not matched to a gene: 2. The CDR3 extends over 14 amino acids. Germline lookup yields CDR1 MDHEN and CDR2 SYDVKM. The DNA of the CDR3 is TGTGCCAGCAGTTTTCGCGGGAGGGCCTACGAGCAGTACTTC. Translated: CASSFRGRAYEQYF.

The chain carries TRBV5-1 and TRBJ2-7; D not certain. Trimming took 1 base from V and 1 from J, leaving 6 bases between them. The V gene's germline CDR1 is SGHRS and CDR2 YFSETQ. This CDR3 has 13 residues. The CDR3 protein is CASSLLGSYEQYF. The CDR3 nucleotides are TGCGCCAGCAGCTTGTTAGGGTCCTACGAGCAGTACTTC.

CDR3 loop: CATSRINGPNYEQYF. CDR3 DNA sequence: TGTGCCACCAGCAGGATCAACGGCCCCAACTACGAGCAGTACTTC. The V call is TRBV15, the J call TRBJ2-7; D ambiguous. CDR3 size: 15 residues. The V end lost 3 bases, the J end lost 3 bases, and 15 bases lay between the germline ends. The V gene's germline CDR1 is LNHNV and CDR2 YYDKDF (reference sequence).

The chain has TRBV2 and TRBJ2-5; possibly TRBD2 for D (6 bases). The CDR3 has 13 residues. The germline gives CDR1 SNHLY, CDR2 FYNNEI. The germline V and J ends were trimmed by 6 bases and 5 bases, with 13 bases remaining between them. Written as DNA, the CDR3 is TGTGCCAGCAGCCAAACTAGCTTTGAGACCCAGTACTTC. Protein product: CASSQTSFETQYF.

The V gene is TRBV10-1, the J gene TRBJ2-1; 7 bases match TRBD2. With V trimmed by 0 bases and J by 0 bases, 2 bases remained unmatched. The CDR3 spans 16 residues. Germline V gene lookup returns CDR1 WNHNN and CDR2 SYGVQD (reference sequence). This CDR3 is CASSESRGSSYNEQFF. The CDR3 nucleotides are TGCGCCAGCAGTGAGTCGCGCGGGAGCTCCTACAATGAGCAGTTCTTC.

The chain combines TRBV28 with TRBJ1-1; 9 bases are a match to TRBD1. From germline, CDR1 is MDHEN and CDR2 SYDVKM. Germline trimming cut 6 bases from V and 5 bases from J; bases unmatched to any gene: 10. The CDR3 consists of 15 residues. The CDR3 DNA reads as TGTGCCAGCAGAAAGTACCGGGACAGGGAGACTGAAGCTTTCTTT. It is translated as CASRKYRDRETEAFF.

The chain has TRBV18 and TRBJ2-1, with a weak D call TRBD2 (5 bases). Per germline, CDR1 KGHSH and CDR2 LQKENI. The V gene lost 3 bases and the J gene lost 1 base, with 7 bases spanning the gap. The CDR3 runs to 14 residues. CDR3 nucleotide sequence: TGTGCCAGCTCACCCCAGCGGTCCTACAATGAGCAGTTCTTC. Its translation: CASSPQRSYNEQFF. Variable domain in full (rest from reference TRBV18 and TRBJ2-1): NAGVMQNPRHLVRRRGQEARLRCSPMKGHSHVYWYRQLPEEGLKFMVYLQKENIIDESGMPKERFSAEFPKEGPSILRIQQVVRGDSAAYFCASSPQRSYNEQFFGPGTRLTVL.

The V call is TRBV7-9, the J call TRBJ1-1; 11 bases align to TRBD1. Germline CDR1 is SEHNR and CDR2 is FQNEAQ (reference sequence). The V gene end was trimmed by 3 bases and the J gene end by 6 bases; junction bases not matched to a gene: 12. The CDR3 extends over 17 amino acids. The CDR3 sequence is CASSFLGQGAFFSEAFF. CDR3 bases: TGTGCCAGCAGCTTCCTTGGACAGGGGGCGTTTTTTTCTGAAGCTTTCTTT.